The text below deals with one T cell receptor beta chain. Profiled with immunoSEQ multiplex PCR; TCRdb holds only in-frame clones, not every one. The sample carries a few hundred thousand clones, around 90% recorded once. V lost 0 bases, J lost 5 bases, and 19 bases lay in between. CDR1 and CDR2 from the germline V gene are LGHNA and YSLEER. The CDR3 contains 17 residues. This sample is drawn from a study of blood T cell repertoires in COVID-19. The gene calls are TRBV4-3 and TRBJ2-5; D may be TRBD1 (6 bases). The material sequenced was PBMCs or T cells enriched from blood (not recorded which). The clonotype was recovered from a man between 18 and 29 years old with acute COVID-19. CDR3 amino acids: CASSQDYSGAAWETQYF. Here the CDR3 DNA reads TGCGCCAGCAGCCAAGATTACTCAGGGGCTGCCTGGGAGACCCAGTACTTC.